This record looks at one T cell receptor (beta chain) sequence and its context. Its antigen is still unknown. The record has no base qualities; no much larger clone is one base away. The Qiagen DNeasy kit was used to extract genomic DNA both from unsorted PBMCs and from the negatively selected CD4+ and CD8+ fractions. Amplification of TCR beta CDR3 regions was done by immunoSEQ multiplex PCR with primers that anneal to V and J segments. Amplification bias was minimized using a synthetic immune receptor repertoire, and residual bias was removed computationally after sequencing. As for the original processing: Repertoire diversity was quantified as the Shannon entropy index using custom Python scripts. Unsorted, CD4+ and CD8+ repertoires were analyzed separately, except for combined analyses in which CD4+ and CD8+ sequences were merged in silico. A clone was considered expanded if an increase in frequency of at least 2-fold after treatment relative to C1D1 was found, and a pseudocount of 0.5 was applied to clones undetected at baseline. Singleton clones were defined as clones with 0 or 1 copy at C1D1, and non-singleton clones were defined as clones with 2 or more copies. Clones expanded in unsorted samples were annotated as CD4+, CD8+ or unknown by matching protein sequences in sorted samples from the same patient. Diversity changes from C1D1 to C4D1 were tested in paired samples using Wilcoxon tests. This immuneACCESS table, as held by TCRdb, lists in-frame sequences with V and J called but not all clones. Of the missing ones, under half trace to an unresolved V gene in checked studies; the others have no known cause. That table supplies the V and J calls and clone size; D and trimming were determined from the DNA. A total of roughly 49,000 clones appear in this sample, around 91% of them only once. Roughly 13% of the sample belongs to the ten largest clones.

This entry comes from a study of PD-1 blockade in classical Hodgkin lymphoma (dated by TCRdb to 2019 to 2021). Regarding the study in general: Nivolumab dosing was 3 mg/kg intravenously every 2 weeks, continuing until either disease progression or unacceptable toxicity. A peripheral blood immune signature of response to PD-1 blockade in classical Hodgkin lymphoma was defined using TCR beta sequencing and CyTOF.

General conclusions and limits of the study: Baseline TCR diversity was reported to be lower in newly diagnosed patients than in healthy donors and to be lower still in relapsed/refractory patients. The study was limited to a single clinical trial cohort, and causes of repertoire differences, possibly disease activity or prior therapy, remained undefined. Among trial patients, those achieving complete response had baseline diversity similar to that of newly diagnosed patients, while diversity was significantly lower in partial responders and progressors. CD4+ but not CD8+ TCR diversity rose significantly by C4D1 (p=0.0027 vs p=0.16), most apparent in complete responders (p=0.02). Patients starting nivolumab less than 1 year after ASCT had lower diversity and were excluded from later analyses to avoid confounding by immune reconstitution.

Reading the germline V gene gives CDR1 MDHEN and CDR2 SYDVKM. Reading from cysteine to phenylalanine, the CDR3 counts 16 amino acids. The sequence is cut down to CDR3 DNA, 48 bases in frame from base 1. The germline ends are 19 bases apart after V is trimmed by 6 bases and J by 2 bases. Reading the label with the study, this specimen's time point is: cycle 4 day 1 (C4D1), after 5 to 7 weeks of nivolumab. Every trial patient had relapsed following autologous stem cell transplantation, and prior brentuximab vedotin exposure was what differed among cohorts A, B and C. The trial cohort was composed of about 60 patients with relapsed/refractory classical Hodgkin lymphoma, for whom complete response, partial response or progressive disease was recorded as best overall response. Single-agent nivolumab was administered to trial patients in the multi-cohort phase II CheckMate 205 trial. An independent review committee assessed best overall response by applying the 2007 International Working Group response criteria. PBMCs from the trial were collected at three points: immediately before nivolumab initiation (C1D1), and during therapy at cycle 2 day 1 and cycle 4 day 1. Peripheral blood was collected in 8 mL Vacutainer Cell Preparation Tubes, from which PBMCs were isolated by centrifugation and then cryopreserved.

The rearranged segments are TRBV28 and TRBJ2-5, with a weak D call of TRBD1 (6 bases match). Sequenced material: peripheral blood mononuclear cells (PBMCs), taken before the fourth cycle of nivolumab. The TCR comes from a human donor with classical Hodgkin lymphoma. At the DNA level, the sequence is TGTGCCAGCAGGAAAGGGACACCTTCACTACAAGAGACCCAGTACTTC. This codes for CASRKGTPSLQETQYF.